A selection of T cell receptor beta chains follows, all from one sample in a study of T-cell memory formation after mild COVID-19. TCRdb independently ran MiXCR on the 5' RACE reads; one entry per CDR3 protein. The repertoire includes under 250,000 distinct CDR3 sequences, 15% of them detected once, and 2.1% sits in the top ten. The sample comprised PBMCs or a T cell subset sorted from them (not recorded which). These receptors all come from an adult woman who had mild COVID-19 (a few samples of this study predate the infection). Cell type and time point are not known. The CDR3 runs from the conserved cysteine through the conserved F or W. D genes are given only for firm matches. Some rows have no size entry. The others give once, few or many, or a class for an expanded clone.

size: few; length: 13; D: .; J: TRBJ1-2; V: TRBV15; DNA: TGTGCCACCAGCAGGCAGGGGAGGTATGGCTACACCTTC; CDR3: CATSRQGRYGYTF
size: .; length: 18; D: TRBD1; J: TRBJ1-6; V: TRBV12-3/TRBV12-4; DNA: TGTGCCAGCAGTTTCGGTCTGGGGGACAGGGGGTTGAATTCACCCCTCCACTTT; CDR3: CASSFGLGDRGLNSPLHF
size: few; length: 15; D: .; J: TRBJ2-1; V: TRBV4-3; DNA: TGCGCCAGCAGCCAAGGCCGAGGTAATGGCTATGAGCAGTTCTTC; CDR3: CASSQGRGNGYEQFF
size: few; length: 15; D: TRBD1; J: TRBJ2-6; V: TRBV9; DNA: TGTGCCAGCAGAGGACAGGGCCCTGGGGCCAACGTCCTGACTTTC; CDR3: CASRGQGPGANVLTF
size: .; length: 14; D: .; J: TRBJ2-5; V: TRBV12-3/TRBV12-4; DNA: TGTGCCAGCACCGGGCCCTCCTCGAGGTGGACCCAGTACTTC; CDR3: CASTGPSSRWTQYF
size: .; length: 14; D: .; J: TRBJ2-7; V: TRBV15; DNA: TGTGCCACCAGCTATGGTCAGGGGAGCTACGAGCAGTACTTC; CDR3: CATSYGQGSYEQYF
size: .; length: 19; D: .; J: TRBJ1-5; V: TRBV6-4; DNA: TGTGCCAGCAGTGACTCGAAAAGTCCCAGGGGCCATAGCAATCAGCCCCAGCATTTT; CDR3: CASSDSKSPRGHSNQPQHF
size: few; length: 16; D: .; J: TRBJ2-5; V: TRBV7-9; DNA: TGTGCCAGCAGCTACCTCCCCGGGACATTTAAAGAGACCCAGTACTTC; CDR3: CASSYLPGTFKETQYF
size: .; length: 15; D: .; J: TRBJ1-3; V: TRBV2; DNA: TGTGCCAGCAGTCGTCCCGGGACGCTGGGAAACACCATATATTTT; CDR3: CASSRPGTLGNTIYF
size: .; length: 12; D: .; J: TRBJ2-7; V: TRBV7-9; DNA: TGTGCCAGCAGCTTTTTAAGGGACGAGCAGTACTTC; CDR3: CASSFLRDEQYF
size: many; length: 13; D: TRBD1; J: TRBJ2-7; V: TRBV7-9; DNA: TGTGCCAGCAGCTTATTCGGGACAGAAGAGCAGTACTTC; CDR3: CASSLFGTEEQYF
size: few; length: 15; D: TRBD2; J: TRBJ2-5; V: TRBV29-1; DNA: TGCAGCGTTTTCAAGCCAGCGGGAGGAACGGAGACCCAGTACTTC; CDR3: CSVFKPAGGTETQYF
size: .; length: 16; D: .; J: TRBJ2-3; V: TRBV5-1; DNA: TGCGCCAGCAGCTTGGTGGGGGGCGCAAGGACAGATACGCAGTATTTT; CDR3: CASSLVGGARTDTQYF
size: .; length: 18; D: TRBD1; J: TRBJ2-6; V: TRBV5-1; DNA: TGCGCCAGCAGCCGGCAGGGGGTAGCGAGTTCTGGGGCCAACGTCCTGACTTTC; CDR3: CASSRQGVASSGANVLTF
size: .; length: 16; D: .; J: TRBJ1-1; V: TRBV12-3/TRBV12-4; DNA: TGTGCCAGCAGTTTAGAGGGCCAGGGACTAACCACTGAAGCTTTCTTT; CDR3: CASSLEGQGLTTEAFF
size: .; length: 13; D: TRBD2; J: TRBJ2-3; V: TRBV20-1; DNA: TGCAGTTCCAGCGGGAGCCACACAGATACGCAGTATTTT; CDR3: CSSSGSHTDTQYF
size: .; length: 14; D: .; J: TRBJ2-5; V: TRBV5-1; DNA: TGCGCCAGCAGCGGCGGGACGAGTGGTGAGACCCAGTACTTC; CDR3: CASSGGTSGETQYF
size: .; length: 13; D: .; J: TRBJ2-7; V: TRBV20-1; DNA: TGCAGTGCTAGAGGCAGGGTCGGGAACGAGCAGTACTTC; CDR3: CSARGRVGNEQYF
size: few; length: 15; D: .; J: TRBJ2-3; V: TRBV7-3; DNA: TGTGCCAGCAGCTTATTGACGGGAGAAGGGGATACGCAGTATTTT; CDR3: CASSLLTGEGDTQYF
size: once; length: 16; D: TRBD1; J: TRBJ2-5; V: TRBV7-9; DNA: TGTGCCAGCAGCCACCTGACAGGGGGCGCGAAGGAGACCCAGTACTTC; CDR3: CASSHLTGGAKETQYF
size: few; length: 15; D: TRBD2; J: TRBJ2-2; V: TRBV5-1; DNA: TGCGCCAGCAGCCCCATGACTAGCTCTCAAGGGGAGCTGTTTTTT; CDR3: CASSPMTSSQGELFF
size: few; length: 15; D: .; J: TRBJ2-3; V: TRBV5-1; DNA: TGCGCCAGCAGCTTACAACGGGTCCTGGGGGATACGCAGTATTTT; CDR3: CASSLQRVLGDTQYF
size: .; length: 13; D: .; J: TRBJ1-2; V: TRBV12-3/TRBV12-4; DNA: TGTGCCGCTGGACCTGAGCTCAACTATGGCTACACCTTC; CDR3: CAAGPELNYGYTF
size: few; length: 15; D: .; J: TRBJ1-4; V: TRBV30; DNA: TGTGCCTGGAGCGAATGGAGGAAGGGTAATGAAAAACTGTTTTTT; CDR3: CAWSEWRKGNEKLFF
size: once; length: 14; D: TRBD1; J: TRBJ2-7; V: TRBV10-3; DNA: TGTGCCATCAGAACAGGGGCAAGCTCCTACGAGCAGTACTTC; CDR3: CAIRTGASSYEQYF
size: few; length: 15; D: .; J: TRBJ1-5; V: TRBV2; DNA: TGTGCCAGCACCTACACGGGCCTACCCAATCAGCCCCAGCATTTT; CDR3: CASTYTGLPNQPQHF
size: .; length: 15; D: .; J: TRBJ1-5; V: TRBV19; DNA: TGTGCCAGTAGTATCAGGCCTAATAGCAATCAGCCCCAGCATTTT; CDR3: CASSIRPNSNQPQHF
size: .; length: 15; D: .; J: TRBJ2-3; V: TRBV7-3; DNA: TGTGCCAGCAGCATCATGGCGGCTAGCGCAGATACGCAGTATTTT; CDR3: CASSIMAASADTQYF
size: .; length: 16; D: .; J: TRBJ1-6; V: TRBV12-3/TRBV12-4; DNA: TGTGCCAGCAGTTTTCGTTCGGGGGGCTATAATTCACCCCTCCACTTT; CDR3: CASSFRSGGYNSPLHF
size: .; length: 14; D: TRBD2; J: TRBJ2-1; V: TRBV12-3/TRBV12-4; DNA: TGTGCCAGCAGTTCTGGACTAGCGGGAGTTGAAAAGTTCTTC; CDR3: CASSSGLAGVEKFF
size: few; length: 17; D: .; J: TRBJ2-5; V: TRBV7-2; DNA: TGTGCCAGCAGCTTAGGGCTTATCGCAGATAGGCAAGAGACCCAGTACTTC; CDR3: CASSLGLIADRQETQYF
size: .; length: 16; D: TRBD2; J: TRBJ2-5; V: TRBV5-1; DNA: TGCGCCAGCAGCTTCGGGACTAGCGGGGCATTGGAGACCCAGTACTTC; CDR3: CASSFGTSGALETQYF